The rows below give T cell receptor beta chains drawn from one sample of a study of cytomegalovirus exposure and HLA in healthy donors. TCRdb keeps only in-frame clones here, not all; method: immunoSEQ multiplex PCR. The table lists 150,000 to 180,000 clones, 65% to 85% of them singletons, with 5.6% in the top ten. Sequences were obtained from PBMCs. These receptor sequences come from a woman aged 40 to 55 in good health and CMV-seropositive. CDR3s include the opening cysteine and the closing phenylalanine or tryptophan.

CASSSTPGQGADGYTF	TRBJ1-2	16	TRBV7-2
CAWRRGWTTGLAGVYNEQFF	TRBJ2-1	20	TRBV30
CASTPEATSGNTIYF	TRBJ1-3	15	TRBV19
CASSQEPGLERKETQYF	TRBJ2-5	17	TRBV14
CAWSVRAGAARGYEQYF	TRBJ2-7	17	TRBV30
CASSQSQAGGPLGQYF	TRBJ2-7	16	TRBV4-2
CAARAGTSAYNEQFF	TRBJ2-1	15	TRBV15
CASSQGTSGKGEQFF	TRBJ2-1	15	TRBV4-2
CASSLGRPGELFF	TRBJ2-2	13	TRBV6-5
CASSPLTGPHSGELFF	TRBJ2-2	16	TRBV18
CASSPGQEHYGYTF	TRBJ1-2	14	TRBV18
CASRSEINYGYTF	TRBJ1-2	13	TRBV5-1
CASSALAHPSYEQYF	TRBJ2-7	15	TRBV9
CSVDGIGQSYHEQYF	-	15	TRBV29-1
CASSLRQEIYGYTF	TRBJ1-2	14	TRBV5-4
CASSLDGGNQPQHF	TRBJ1-5	14	TRBV5-1
CASSRVGLAEETQYF	TRBJ2-5	15	TRBV19